These 6 T cell receptor beta chains were sequenced from one sample in a study of cytotoxic CD8 clonotypes in ibrutinib-treated CLL (dated by TCRdb to about 2021). The label giving this sample's time point can be read as: approximately twelve months on ibrutinib. Library method: the immunoSEQ multiplex PCR assay. Entries here come from immuneACCESS through TCRdb and include only in-frame sequences with V and J called. Some clones fail to appear in such tables; in the studies checked, an unresolved V gene covers under half of the shortfall, and the cause of the remainder is unknown. Across this sample there are under 200,000 clones, with approximately 77% seen only once. In total, the top ten clones hold over 2% of the sample. Specimen: PBMCs, collected after 12 months of ibrutinib treatment. Source of these receptors: a human donor with chronic lymphocytic leukemia.

The gene calls are TRBV6-1 and TRBJ1-5; no reliable D call. The V and J ends lost 8 bases and 9 bases respectively, with 5 bases between them. CDR3 size: 9 residues. Per the germline V gene, CDR1 is MNHNS and CDR2 is SASEGT. Written as DNA, the CDR3 is TGTGCCAGCGGCTTGCCCCAGCATTTT. The encoded protein is CASGLPQHF.

CDR3 amino acids: CASSLEAGGYFPYEQYF. CDR3 DNA sequence: TGTGCCAGCAGCTTAGAGGCAGGGGGCTATTTCCCCTACGAGCAGTACTTC. The chain has TRBV7-2 and TRBJ2-7; 8 positions agree with TRBD1. J gave up 2 bases and V 1 base, and 10 bases lay outside the gene matches. This CDR3 is 17 amino acids long. Germline CDR1 SGHTA, CDR2 FQGNSA.

The chain links TRBV28 to TRBJ2-7; 7 nucleotides align to TRBD1. The junction had 12 bases not matched to a gene; V was cut back by 5 bases and J by 2 bases. From germline, CDR1 is MDHEN and CDR2 SYDVKM. CDR3 length equals 16 residues. The CDR3 reads CASSPGQAGHPYEQYF. The CDR3 DNA reads as TGTGCCAGCAGTCCCGGACAGGCAGGCCACCCCTACGAGCAGTACTTC.

The gene calls are TRBV7-9 and TRBJ2-1, with 8 bases matching TRBD1. Germline lookup yields CDR1 SEHNR and CDR2 FQNEAQ (reference sequence). The J segment lost 4 bases and the V segment lost 8 bases, leaving 13 bases of the junction unmatched. There are 16 residues in the CDR3. The CDR3 DNA reads as TGTGCCAGCCGCAGGGGGCGTGGGATGGGTTACAATGAGCAGTTCTTC. Its protein product is CASRRGRGMGYNEQFF.

The chain recombines TRBV7-9 with TRBJ2-3; D gene unclear. V lost 3 bases and J 8 bases, leaving 6 bases between the germline ends. The CDR3 has 11 residues. Germline V gene data show CDR1 as SEHNR and CDR2 as FQNEAQ (reference sequence). The CDR3 reads CASSLKGTQYF. The CDR3 nucleotides read TGTGCCAGCAGCTTGAAGGGTACGCAGTATTTT.

The chain carries TRBV28 and TRBJ2-1, with 12 bases aligning to TRBD2. The CDR3 loop spans 15 amino acids. The germline V gene has CDR1 MDHEN and CDR2 SYDVKM. V lost 8 bases and J lost 7; bases outside the gene matches: 9. Written as DNA, the CDR3 is TGTGCCAGCGAGAGACTAGCGGGAGAGGGGAATGAGCAGTTCTTC. Encoded protein: CASERLAGEGNEQFF.